This entry features one TCR beta chain sequence. This CDR3 region has 10 residues. Trimming stripped 5 bases from V and 6 bases from J, with 8 bases between. CDR1 SQVTM and CDR2 ANQGSEA come from the germline V gene. As to treatment: oral pan-JAK inhibitor, 5-10 mg twice daily. PBMCs, the starting material, were the source of sorted CD4+ and CD8+ T cells. The data were obtained in a study of CD8+ T cells in alopecia areata. After isolation, RNA underwent reverse transcription to generate cDNA as the sequencing template. Some clones are missing from TCRdb's copy, which holds only in-frame ones; the method was immunoSEQ multiplex PCR. The sample shows 35,000 to 45,000 clones, 80% to 95% of them seen only once.

This material consisted of CD8+ T cells sorted from blood, taken at week 24, from a patient treated with tofacitinib. This chain links TRBV29-1 with TRBJ2-7; D is unresolved. This TCR was recovered from a human donor with alopecia areata. CDR3 nucleotides: TGCAGCGTTCCTGGCCCCGAGCAGTACTTC. Protein sequence: CSVPGPEQYF.